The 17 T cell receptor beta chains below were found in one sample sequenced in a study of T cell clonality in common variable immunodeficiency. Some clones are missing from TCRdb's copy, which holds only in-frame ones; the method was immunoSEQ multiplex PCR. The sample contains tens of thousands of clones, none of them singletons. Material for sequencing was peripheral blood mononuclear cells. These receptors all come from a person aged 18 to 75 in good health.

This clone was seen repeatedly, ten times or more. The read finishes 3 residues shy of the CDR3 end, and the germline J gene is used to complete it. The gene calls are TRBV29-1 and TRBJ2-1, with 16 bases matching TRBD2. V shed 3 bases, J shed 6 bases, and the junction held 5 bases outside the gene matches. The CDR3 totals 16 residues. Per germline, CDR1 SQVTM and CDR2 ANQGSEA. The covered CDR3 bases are TGCAGCGTTGAGACGGGACTAGCGGGAGGGCCCAATGAG. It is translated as CSVETGLAGGPNE. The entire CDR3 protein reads CSVETGLAGGPNEQFF.

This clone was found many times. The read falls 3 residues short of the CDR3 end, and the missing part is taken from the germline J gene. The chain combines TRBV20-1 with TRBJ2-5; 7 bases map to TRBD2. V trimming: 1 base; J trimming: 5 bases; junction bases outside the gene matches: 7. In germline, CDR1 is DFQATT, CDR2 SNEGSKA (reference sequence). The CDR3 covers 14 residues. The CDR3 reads CSARGGGGAETQYF. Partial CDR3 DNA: TGCAGTGCTAGAGGCGGGGGTGGTGCCGAGACC.

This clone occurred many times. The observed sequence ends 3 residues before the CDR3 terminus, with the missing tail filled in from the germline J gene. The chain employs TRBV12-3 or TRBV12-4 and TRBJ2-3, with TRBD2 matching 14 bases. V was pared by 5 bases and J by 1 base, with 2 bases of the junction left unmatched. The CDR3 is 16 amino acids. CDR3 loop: CASSPGLAGGTDTQYF. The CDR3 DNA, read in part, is TGTGCCAGCAGTCCGGGACTAGCGGGAGGCACAGATACG.

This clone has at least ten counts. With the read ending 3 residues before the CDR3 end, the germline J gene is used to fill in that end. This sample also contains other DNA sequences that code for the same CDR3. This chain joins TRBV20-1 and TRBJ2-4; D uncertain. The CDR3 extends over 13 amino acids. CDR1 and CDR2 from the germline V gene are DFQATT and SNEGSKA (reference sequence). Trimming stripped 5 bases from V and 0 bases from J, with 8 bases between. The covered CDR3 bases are TGCAGTGCTCCTACTGTAGCCAAAAACATT. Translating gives CSAPTVAKNI. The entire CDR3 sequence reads CSAPTVAKNIQYF.

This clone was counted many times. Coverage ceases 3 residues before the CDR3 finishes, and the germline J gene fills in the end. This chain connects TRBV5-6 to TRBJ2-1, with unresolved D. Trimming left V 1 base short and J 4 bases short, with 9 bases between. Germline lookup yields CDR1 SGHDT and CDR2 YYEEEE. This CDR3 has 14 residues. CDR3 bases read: TGTGCCAGCAGCTTGCGAGCGAGATACAATGAG. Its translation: CASSLRARYNE. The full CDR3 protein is CASSLRARYNEQFF.

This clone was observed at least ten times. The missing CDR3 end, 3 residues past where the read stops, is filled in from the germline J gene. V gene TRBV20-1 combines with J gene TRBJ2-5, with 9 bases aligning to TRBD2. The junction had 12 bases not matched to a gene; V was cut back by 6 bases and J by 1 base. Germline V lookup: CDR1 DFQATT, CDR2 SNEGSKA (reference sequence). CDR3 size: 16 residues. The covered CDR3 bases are TGCAGTGCCCTCCCGGTGCTAGCGGGGATCCAAGAGACC. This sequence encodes CSALPVLAGIQET. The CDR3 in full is CSALPVLAGIQETQYF.

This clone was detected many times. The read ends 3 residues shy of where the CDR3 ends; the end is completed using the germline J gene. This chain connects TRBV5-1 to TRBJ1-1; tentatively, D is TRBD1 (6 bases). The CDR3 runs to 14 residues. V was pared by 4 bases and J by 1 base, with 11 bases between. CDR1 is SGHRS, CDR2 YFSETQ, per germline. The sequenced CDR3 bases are TGCGCCAGCAGCCCGACAGGCACGAACACTGAA. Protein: CASSPTGTNTE. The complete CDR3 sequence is CASSPTGTNTEAFF.

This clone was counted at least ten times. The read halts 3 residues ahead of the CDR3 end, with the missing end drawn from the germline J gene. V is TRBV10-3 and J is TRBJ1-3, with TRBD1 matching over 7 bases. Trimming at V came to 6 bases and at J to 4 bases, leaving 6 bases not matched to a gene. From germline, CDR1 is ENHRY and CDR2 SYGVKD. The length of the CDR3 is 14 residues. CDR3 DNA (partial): TGTGCCATCAGGGGGACAGTGAGAGGAAACACC. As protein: CAIRGTVRGNT. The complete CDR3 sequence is CAIRGTVRGNTIYF.

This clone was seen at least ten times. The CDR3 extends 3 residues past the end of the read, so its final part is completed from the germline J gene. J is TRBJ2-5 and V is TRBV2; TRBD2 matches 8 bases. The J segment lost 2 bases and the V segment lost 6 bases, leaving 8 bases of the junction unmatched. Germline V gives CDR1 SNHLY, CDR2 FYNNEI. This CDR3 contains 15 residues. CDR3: CASSDPLAGQETQYF. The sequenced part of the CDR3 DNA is TGTGCCAGCAGCGACCCCCTAGCGGGTCAAGAGACC.

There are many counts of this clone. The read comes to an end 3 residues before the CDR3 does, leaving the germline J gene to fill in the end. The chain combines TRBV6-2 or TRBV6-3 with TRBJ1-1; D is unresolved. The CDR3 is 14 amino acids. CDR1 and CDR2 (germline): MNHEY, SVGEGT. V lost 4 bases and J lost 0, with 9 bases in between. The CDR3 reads CASSLAAMNTEAFF. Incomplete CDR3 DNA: TGTGCCAGCAGTTTAGCCGCCATGAACACTGAA.

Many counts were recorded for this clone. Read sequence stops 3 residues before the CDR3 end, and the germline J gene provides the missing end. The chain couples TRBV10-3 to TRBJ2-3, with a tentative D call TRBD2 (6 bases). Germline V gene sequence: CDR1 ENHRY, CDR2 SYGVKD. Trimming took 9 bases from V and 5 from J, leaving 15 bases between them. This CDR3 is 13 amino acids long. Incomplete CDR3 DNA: TGTGCCATGAAAGGAGGGGTGGGAGATACG. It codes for CAMKGGVGDT. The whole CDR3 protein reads CAMKGGVGDTQYF.

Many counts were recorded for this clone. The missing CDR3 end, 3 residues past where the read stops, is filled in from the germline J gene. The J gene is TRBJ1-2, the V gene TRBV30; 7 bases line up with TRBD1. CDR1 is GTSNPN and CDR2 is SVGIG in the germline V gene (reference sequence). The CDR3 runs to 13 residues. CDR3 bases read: TGTGCCTGGAGTTACAGCAGGGGGAACGGC. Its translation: CAWSYSRGNG. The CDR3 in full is CAWSYSRGNGYTF.

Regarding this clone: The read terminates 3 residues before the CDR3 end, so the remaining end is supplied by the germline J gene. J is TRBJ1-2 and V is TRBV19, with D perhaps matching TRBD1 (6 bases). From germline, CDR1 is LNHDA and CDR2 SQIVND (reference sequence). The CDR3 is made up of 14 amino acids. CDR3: CASSQAQGVRGYTF. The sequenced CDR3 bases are TGTGCCAGTAGCCAGGCACAGGGAGTCCGCGGC. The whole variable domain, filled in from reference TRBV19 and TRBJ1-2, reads DGGITQSPKYLFRKEGQNVTLSCEQNLNHDAMYWYRQDPGQGLRLIYYSQIVNDFQKGDIAEGYSVSREKKESFPLTVTSAQKNPTAFYLCASSQAQGVRGYTFGSGTRLTVV.

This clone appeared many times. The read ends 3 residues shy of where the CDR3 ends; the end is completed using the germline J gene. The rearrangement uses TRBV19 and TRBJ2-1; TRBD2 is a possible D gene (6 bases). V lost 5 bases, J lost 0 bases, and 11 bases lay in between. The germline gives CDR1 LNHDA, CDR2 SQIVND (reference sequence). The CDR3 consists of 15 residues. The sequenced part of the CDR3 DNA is TGTGCCAGTAGTTTAGCGGTTAGCTCCTACAATGAG. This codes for CASSLAVSSYNE. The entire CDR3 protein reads CASSLAVSSYNEQFF.

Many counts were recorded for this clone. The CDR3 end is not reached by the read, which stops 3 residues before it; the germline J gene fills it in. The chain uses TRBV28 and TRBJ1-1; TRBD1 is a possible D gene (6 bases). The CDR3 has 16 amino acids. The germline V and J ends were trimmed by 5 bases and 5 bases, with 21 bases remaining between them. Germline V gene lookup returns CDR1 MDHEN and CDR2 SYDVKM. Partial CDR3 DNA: TGTGCCAGCAGTGCCCCCGGGACATCCCCTTCTACTGAA. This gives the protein CASSAPGTSPSTE. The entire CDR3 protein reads CASSAPGTSPSTEAFF.

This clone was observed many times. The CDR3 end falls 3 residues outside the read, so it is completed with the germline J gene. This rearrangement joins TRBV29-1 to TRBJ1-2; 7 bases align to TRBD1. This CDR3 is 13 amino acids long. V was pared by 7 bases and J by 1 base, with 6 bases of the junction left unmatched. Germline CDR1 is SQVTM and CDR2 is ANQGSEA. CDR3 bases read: TGCAGCGGAGGCGGACAGGATAACTATGGC. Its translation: CSGGGQDNYG. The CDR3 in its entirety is CSGGGQDNYGYTF. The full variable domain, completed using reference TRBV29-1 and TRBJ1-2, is SAVISQKPSRDICQRGTSLTIQCQVDSQVTMMFWYRQQPGQSLTLIATANQGSEATYESGFVIDKFPISRPNLTFSTLTVSNMSPEDSSIYLCSGGGQDNYGYTFGSGTRLTVV.

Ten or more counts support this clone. CDR3 region: CASSQGQESSYEQYF. Partial CDR3 DNA: TGCGCCAGCAGCCAAGGACAGGAGAGCTCCTACGAG. The rearrangement uses TRBV4-1 and TRBJ2-7; perhaps TRBD1 as D (6 bases). Sequencing ends 3 residues short of the CDR3 end; the germline J gene provides the rest. The germline V gene has CDR1 MGHRA and CDR2 YSYEKL. The CDR3 runs to 15 residues. Deletions cut 1 base from V and 0 bases from J, with 10 bases between.